The clone carrying this T cell receptor beta chain was recorded many times. Its antigen is as yet unknown. The entry originates in a study of T cells after yellow fever vaccination. Findings and limits, study-wide: It was a small share of clonotypes that appeared in both CD4 and CD8 compartments. In post-booster samples, most primary-vaccination clones reappeared (just under 97% CD4, 70% to 90% CD8). It was a weaker secondary response, yet one that peaked faster, at day 5 versus 15.

Using its own MiXCR run on the 5' RACE reads, TCRdb lists one record per CDR3 protein. The profile shows around 160,000 distinct CDR3 sequences, approximately 6.8% of them singletons. This sequence was found in a man younger than 30 who received the YFV17D yellow fever vaccine. Sequenced material: CD4+ T cells sorted from PBMCs, taken about 5 days after the first yellow fever vaccination.

The CDR3 loop reads CASSPVGGTGELFF. The CDR3 nucleotides are TGTGCCAGCTCACCAGTGGGCGGCACCGGGGAGCTGTTTTTT. This rearrangement joins TRBV18 to TRBJ2-2; D unclear. Trimming took 2 bases from V and 4 from J, leaving 8 bases between them. CDR1 is KGHSH and CDR2 is LQKENI in the germline V gene. The CDR3 spans 14 residues.